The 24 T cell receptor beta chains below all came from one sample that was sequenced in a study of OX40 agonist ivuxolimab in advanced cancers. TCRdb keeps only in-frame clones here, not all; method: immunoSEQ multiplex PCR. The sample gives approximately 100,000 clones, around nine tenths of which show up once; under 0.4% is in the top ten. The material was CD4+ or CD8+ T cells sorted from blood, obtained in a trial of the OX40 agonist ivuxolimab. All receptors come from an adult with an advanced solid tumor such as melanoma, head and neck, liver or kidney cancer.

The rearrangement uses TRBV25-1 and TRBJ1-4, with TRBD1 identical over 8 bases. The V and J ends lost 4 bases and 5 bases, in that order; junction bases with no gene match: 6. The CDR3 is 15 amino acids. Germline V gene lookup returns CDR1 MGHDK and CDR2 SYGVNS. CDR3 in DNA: TGTGCCAGCAGTGCCGACAGGGGAGGGAATGAAAAACTGTTTTTT. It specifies CASSADRGGNEKLFF. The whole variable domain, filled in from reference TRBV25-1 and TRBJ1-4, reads EADIYQTPRYLVIGTGKKITLECSQTMGHDKMYWYQQDPGMELHLIHYSYGVNSTEKGDLSSESTVSRIRTEHFPLTLESARPSHTSQYLCASSADRGGNEKLFFGSGTQLSVL.

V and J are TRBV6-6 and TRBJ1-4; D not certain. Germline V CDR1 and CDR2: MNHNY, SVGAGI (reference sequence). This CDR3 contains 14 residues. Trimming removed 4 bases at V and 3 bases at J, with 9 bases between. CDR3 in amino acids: CASSSVEANEKLFF. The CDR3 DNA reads TGTGCCAGCAGTTCCGTGGAGGCTAATGAAAAACTGTTTTTT.

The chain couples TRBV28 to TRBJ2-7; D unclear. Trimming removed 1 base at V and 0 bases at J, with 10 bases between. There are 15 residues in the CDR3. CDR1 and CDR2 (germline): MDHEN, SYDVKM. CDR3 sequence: CASSLSTPGSYEQYF. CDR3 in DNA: TGTGCCAGCAGTTTATCGACGCCCGGCTCCTACGAGCAGTACTTC.

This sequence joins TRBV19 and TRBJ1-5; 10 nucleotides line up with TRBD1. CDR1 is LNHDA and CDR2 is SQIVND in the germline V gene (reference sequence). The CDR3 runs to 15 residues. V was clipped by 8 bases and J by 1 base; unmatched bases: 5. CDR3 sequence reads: CASGEDRGSNQPQHF. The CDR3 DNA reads TGTGCCAGTGGGGAGGACAGGGGGAGCAATCAGCCCCAGCATTTT.

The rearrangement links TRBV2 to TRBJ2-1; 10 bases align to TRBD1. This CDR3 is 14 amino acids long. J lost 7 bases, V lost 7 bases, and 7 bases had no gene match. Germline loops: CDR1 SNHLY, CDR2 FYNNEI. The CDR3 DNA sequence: TGTGCCAGCACGGGGACAGGGGTTGGGAATGAGCAGTTCTTC. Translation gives CASTGTGVGNEQFF.

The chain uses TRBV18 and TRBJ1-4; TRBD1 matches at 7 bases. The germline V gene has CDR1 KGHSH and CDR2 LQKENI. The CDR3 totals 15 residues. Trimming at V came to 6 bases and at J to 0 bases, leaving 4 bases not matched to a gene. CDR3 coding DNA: TGTGCCAGCTCTCAAGGACAGGCAACTAATGAAAAACTGTTTTTT. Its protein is CASSQGQATNEKLFF.

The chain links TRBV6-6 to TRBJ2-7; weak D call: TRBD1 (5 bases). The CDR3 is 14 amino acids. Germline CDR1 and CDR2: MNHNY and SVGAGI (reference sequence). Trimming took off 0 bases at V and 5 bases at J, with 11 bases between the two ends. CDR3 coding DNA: TGTGCCAGCAGTTACTCAGGCAGGGTTCACGAGCAGTACTTC. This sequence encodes CASSYSGRVHEQYF.

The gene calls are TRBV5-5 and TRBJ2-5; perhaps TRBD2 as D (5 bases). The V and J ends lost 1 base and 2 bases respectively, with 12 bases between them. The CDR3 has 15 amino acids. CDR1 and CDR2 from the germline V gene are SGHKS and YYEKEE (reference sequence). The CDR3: CASSLSSRAQETQYF. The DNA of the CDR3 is TGTGCCAGCAGCTTGTCTTCGAGGGCTCAAGAGACCCAGTACTTC.

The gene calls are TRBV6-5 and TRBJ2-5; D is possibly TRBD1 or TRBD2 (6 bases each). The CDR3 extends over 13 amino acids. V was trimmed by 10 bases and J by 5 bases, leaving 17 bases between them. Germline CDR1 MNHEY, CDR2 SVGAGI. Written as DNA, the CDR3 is TGTGCCATTGGAGGGGGAGTGGGGGAGACCCAGTACTTC. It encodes CAIGGGVGETQYF.

CDR3 loop: CAGKGGAGQPQHF. As DNA, the CDR3 is TGTGCCGGAAAAGGGGGCGCGGGACAGCCCCAGCATTTT. The chain joins TRBV28 to TRBJ1-5, with 7 nucleotides matching TRBD1. Trimming removed 11 bases from V and 7 bases from J; junction bases left unmatched: 11. The CDR3 is made up of 13 amino acids. CDR1 and CDR2 from the germline V gene are MDHEN and SYDVKM.

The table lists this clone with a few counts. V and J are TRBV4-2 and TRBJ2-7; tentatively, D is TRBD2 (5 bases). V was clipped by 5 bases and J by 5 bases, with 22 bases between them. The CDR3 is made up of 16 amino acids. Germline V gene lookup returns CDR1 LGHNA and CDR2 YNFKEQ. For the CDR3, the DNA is TGTGCCAGCAGCTCACAACAGTCAGCCGGGATCAACGAGCAGTACTTC. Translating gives CASSSQQSAGINEQYF.

The CDR3 sequence: CAWSVQFKFGYTF. In DNA, the CDR3 is TGTGCCTGGAGTGTACAATTTAAGTTTGGCTACACCTTC. The chain recombines TRBV30 with TRBJ1-2; D gene unclear. The CDR3 has 13 amino acids. V lost 0 bases, J lost 7 bases, and 12 bases lay in between. Germline-derived CDR1 and CDR2 are GTSNPN and SVGIG (reference sequence). The variable domain in full, completed from reference TRBV30 and TRBJ1-2, reads SQTIHQWPATLVQPVGSPLSLECTVEGTSNPNLYWYRQAAGRGLQLLFYSVGIGQISSEVPQNLSASRPQDRQFILSSKKLLLSDSGFYLCAWSVQFKFGYTFGSGTRLTVV.

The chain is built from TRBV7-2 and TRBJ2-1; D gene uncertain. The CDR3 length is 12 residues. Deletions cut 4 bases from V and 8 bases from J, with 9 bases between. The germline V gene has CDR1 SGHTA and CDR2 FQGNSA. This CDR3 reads CASSWQADEQFF. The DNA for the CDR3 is TGTGCCAGCAGCTGGCAGGCCGATGAGCAGTTCTTC.

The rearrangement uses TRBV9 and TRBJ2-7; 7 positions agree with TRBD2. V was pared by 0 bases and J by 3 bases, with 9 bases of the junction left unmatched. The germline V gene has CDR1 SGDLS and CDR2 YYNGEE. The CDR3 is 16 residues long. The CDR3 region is CASSVEPEVAGYEQYF. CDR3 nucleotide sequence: TGTGCCAGCAGCGTAGAACCCGAAGTAGCGGGCTACGAGCAGTACTTC.

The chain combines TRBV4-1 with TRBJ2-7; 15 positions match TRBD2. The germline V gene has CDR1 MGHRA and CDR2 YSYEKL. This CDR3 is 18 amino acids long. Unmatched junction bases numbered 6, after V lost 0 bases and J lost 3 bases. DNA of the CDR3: TGCGCCAGCAGCCAAGATCAGGGACTAGCGGGGGGAAGCTACGAGCAGTACTTC. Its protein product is CASSQDQGLAGGSYEQYF.

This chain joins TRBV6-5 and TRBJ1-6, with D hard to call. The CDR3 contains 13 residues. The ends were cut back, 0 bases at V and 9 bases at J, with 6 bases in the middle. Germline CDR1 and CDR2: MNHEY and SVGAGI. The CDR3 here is CASSYSRVSPLHF. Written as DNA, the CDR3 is TGTGCCAGCAGTTACTCGAGGGTTTCACCCCTCCACTTT.

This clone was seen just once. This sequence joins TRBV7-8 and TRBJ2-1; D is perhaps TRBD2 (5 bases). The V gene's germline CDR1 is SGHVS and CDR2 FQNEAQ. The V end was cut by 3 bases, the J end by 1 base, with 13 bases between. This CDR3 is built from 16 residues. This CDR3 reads CASSFRSPGSYNEQFF. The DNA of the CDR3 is TGTGCCAGCAGCTTCCGGAGTCCGGGGTCCTACAATGAGCAGTTCTTC.

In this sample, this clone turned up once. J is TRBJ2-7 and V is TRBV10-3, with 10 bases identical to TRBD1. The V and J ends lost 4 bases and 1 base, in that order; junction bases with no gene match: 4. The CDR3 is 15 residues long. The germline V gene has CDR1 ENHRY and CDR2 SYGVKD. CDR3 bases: TGTGCCATCAGTGGACCGGGACAGGGGTCCTACGAGCAGTACTTC. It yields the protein CAISGPGQGSYEQYF.

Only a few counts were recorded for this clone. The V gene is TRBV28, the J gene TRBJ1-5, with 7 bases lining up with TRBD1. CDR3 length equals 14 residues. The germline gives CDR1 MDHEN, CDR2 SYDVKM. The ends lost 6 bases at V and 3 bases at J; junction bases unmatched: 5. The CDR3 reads CASSQDRVNQPQHF. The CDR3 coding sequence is TGTGCCAGCAGCCAAGACAGGGTCAATCAGCCCCAGCATTTT.

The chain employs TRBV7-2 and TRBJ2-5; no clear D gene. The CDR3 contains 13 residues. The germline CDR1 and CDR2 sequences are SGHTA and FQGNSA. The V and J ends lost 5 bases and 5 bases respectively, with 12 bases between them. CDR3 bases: TGTGCCAGCAGCCCTTCCTCGTTGGAGACCCAGTACTTC. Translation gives CASSPSSLETQYF.

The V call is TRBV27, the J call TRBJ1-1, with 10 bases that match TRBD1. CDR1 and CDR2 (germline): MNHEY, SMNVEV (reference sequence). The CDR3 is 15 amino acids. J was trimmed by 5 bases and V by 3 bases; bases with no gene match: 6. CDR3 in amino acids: CASSFSGQGRTEAFF. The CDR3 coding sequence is TGTGCCAGCAGTTTTTCGGGACAGGGGAGAACTGAAGCTTTCTTT.

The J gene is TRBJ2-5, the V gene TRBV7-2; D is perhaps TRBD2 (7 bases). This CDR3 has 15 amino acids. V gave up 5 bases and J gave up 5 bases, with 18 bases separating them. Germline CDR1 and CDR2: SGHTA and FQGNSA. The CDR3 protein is CASSKGGGGRETQYF. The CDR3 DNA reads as TGTGCCAGCAGCAAAGGGGGGGGAGGTAGGGAGACCCAGTACTTC.

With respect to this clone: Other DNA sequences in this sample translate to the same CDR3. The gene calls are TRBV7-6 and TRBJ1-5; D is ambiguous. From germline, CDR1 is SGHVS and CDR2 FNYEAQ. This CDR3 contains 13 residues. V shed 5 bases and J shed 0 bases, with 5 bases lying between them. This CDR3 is CASSLDSNQPQHF. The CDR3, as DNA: TGTGCCAGCAGCCTAGATAGCAATCAGCCCCAGCATTTT.

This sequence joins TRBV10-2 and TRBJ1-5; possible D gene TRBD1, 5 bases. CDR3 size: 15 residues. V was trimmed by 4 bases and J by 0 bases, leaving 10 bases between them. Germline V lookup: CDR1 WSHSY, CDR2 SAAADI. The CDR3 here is CASSARQISNQPQHF. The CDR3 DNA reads TGCGCCAGCAGTGCCCGACAGATTAGCAATCAGCCCCAGCATTTT.